Sequencing of this TCR beta chain was carried out in a study of human T cells and chemical hapten exposure (dated by TCRdb to 2020 to 2023). Regarding the study in general: For sensitization, 2% DPC in acetone was applied to a 2 cm by 2 cm area of upper inner arm skin. Patients additionally received weekly therapeutic DPC doses to the scalp throughout the roughly 24-week study period. Patch testing on the upper back used Finn chambers containing 0.01% DPC, with scoring done after 6 days according to International Contact Dermatitis Research Group standards. Alopecia areata with under or over 50% scalp involvement, alopecia totalis and alopecia universalis were represented in the patient cohort, which was mostly female. The libraries were sequenced as a pool, and the TCR yield per sample differed mostly because of small variations in library volumes within the pool. This study followed changes in the peripheral blood TCR repertoire in vivo during primary and secondary sensitization of alopecia patients to the hapten diphenylcyclopropenone (DPC). Patient blood was sampled pre-sensitization (week 0) and at 2, 6 and about 24 weeks after DPC sensitization. About 29 alopecia patients gave blood for TCR sequencing at one to four time points (pre-sensitization, 2, 6 and 24 weeks).

According to the germline V gene (reference sequence), CDR1 reads PRHDT and CDR2 reads FYEKMQ. The CDR3 measures 16 amino acids from cysteine to phenylalanine. Only the CDR3 DNA is retained, 48 bases long and in frame from the first base. Trimming takes 4 bases from V and 3 bases from J, and the germline ends sit 13 bases apart. What the study reported, not specific to this receptor: After repeated subsampling, the strength of the expansion versus patch-test correlation and the threshold at which it became significant changed. Because all patients had alopecia, a presumed autoimmune disease, the immune response of the patients might differ from that of healthy individuals. The number of TCRs above 1 in 1000 frequency did not change with DPC sensitization; there was no evidence of global repertoire structure alterations. Patch test score was positively correlated with the number of PT1 expanded TCRs, with significance at thresholds 8, 16 and 32 but not at 4. Compared with pre-sensitization or healthy control sets, expanded TCRs formed significantly more large CDR3 similarity clusters, which is consistent with antigen-driven responses.

The library was produced with RACE. Sequencing relied on a NextSeq 500. Library preparation attached unique molecular identifiers to individual cDNA molecules for quantitative, reproducible TCR counting. For every blood RNA sample, sequencing covered both the TCR alpha and TCR beta chains. Per the original workflow: The median number of TCRs per sample was approximately 98,000, ranging from 23,224 to 690,600. V, J and CDR3 annotation of the TCR reads was performed with the Decombinator software suite. Every sample was subsampled to the same number of TCRs (28,000) for the PS versus PT1 abundance plots. Expanded TCRs were defined as absent before sensitization and observed at least eight times at the 2-week time point. The public reads were quality trimmed at Q25 with fastp and then assembled into clones with MiXCR by TCRdb, keeping productive beta chains. Rows are combined by CDR3 protein, so each entry shows the most common genes and DNA. For this entry, the V and J calls and clone size follow TCRdb and not the study's own pipeline. The sample profile shows under 300,000 distinct CDR3 sequences; roughly 7.7% of them were found once. The ten top clones hold approximately 1.2% of the sample.

With regard to this clonotype: There is no known antigen for this receptor. Base qualities are not recorded, but no much larger clone differs from it by a single base.

The meaning of the sample's time point label: pre-sensitization, week 0. Per the publication, the treatment or condition label means: therapeutic diphenylcyclopropenone sensitization with weekly scalp DPC. At each patch-test visit, blood was drawn before the patch test was applied. Patients were considered eligible if aged 18 to 70, diagnosed with alopecia and deemed suitable for DPC therapy, and patients were excluded if pregnant. Total RNA was extracted from unfractionated whole blood that had been collected in Tempus Blood RNA tubes. Sample: whole blood, taken in connection with sensitization to the hapten diphenylcyclopropenone (DPC). The receptor comes from a man aged 18 to 29 with alopecia areata. Some clones in this sample may be carry-over from other donors' samples. In this chain, TRBV13 is recombined with TRBJ1-6; the D gene is possibly TRBD1, with 6 bases matching. The DNA is as follows: TGTGCCAGCAGCTCTTCCGGAGGGGGCTATAATTCACCCCTCCACTTT. Protein translation: CASSSSGGGYNSPLHF.